Below, one T cell receptor beta chain is given with its context. The data are from a study of blood T cell repertoires in COVID-19. Original methodology: From reference gene primer amplification, estimates of nucleated cell counts were derived. TCRdb keeps only in-frame clones here, not all; method: immunoSEQ multiplex PCR. The V and J calls and clone size are taken from that table; D and trimming were inferred from the DNA. The sample comprises tens of thousands of clones, 76% of which are singletons, and approximately 6.8% rests with the top ten. V lost 3 bases and J 3 bases, leaving 9 bases between the germline ends. Germline V gene lookup returns CDR1 ENHRY and CDR2 SYGVKD. The CDR3 is made up of 14 amino acids.

This rearrangement joins TRBV10-3 to TRBJ2-1, with TRBD2 as a possible D gene (6 bases). Sequenced: peripheral blood. The sequence derives from a man between 65 and 80 years old with acute or convalescent COVID-19. The CDR3 sequence: CAISEREDYNEQFF. DNA of the CDR3: TGTGCCATCAGTGAAAGGGAGGACTACAATGAGCAGTTCTTC.